What follows are 27 T cell receptor beta chains derived from one specimen sequenced in a study of T-cell reconstitution after alpha-beta-depleted transplantation in children. Preparation of the TCRbeta library involved a method that used unique molecular identifiers. TCRdb re-called the PCR reads through MiXCR, storing one row per CDR3 protein. The sample holds approximately 190,000 distinct CDR3 sequences, about 8.4% seen once. The sequences come from PBMCs, mostly from graft donor cells, collected 360 days after TCRalphabeta/CD19-depleted stem cell transplant. The receptors stem from a male patient aged 2 to 9 who had a stem cell transplant for acute myeloid leukemia, so the T cells may come from the graft donor.

This clonotype appeared many times. CDR3 DNA: TGCAGCGTTGGACAGTATAATGAAAAACTGTTTTTT. Translation: CSVGQYNEKLFF. The rearrangement uses TRBV29-1 and TRBJ1-4, with D possibly being TRBD1 (5 bases). V gave up 4 bases and J gave up 4 bases, with 7 bases separating them. The CDR3 covers 12 residues. CDR1 is SQVTM, CDR2 ANQGSEA, per germline.

This clonotype was counted only a few times. This chain joins TRBV29-1 and TRBJ2-7, with a tentative D call TRBD1 (6 bases). The CDR3 covers 15 residues. Per germline, CDR1 SQVTM and CDR2 ANQGSEA. V was shortened by 4 bases and J by 3 bases, with 19 bases between the two germline ends. CDR3 nucleotides: TGCAGCGTTGGGGGCAAACAGGGTAAAAGCTACGAGCAGTACTTC. It is translated as CSVGGKQGKSYEQYF.

This chain connects TRBV10-3 to TRBJ1-1; D is unresolved. Trimming took off 3 bases at V and 11 bases at J, with 13 bases between the two ends. CDR1 and CDR2 (germline): ENHRY, SYGVKD. This CDR3 spans 12 amino acids. CDR3 in DNA: TGTGCCATCAGTGACAGCGCAGTCGACGCTTTCTTT. This translates into CAISDSAVDAFF.

The sample holds many counts of this clonotype. This sequence joins TRBV20-1 and TRBJ2-3, with 11 positions matching TRBD2. This CDR3 has 15 amino acids. In germline, CDR1 is DFQATT, CDR2 SNEGSKA (reference sequence). V lost 6 bases and J lost 2; bases outside the gene matches: 7. The chain's CDR3 is CSATGTSGDTDTQYF. The CDR3, as DNA: TGCAGTGCCACCGGGACTAGCGGAGACACAGATACGCAGTATTTT.

V and J are TRBV20-1 and TRBJ2-7; D unresolved. The germline V gene has CDR1 DFQATT and CDR2 SNEGSKA (reference sequence). The CDR3 has 12 amino acids. V was cut by 3 bases and J by 1 base, with 7 bases left in between. The CDR3 bases are TGCAGTGCTAGCGTTGTATCCTACGAGCAGTACTTC. This encodes CSASVVSYEQYF.

This clonotype was observed at least ten times. The chain links TRBV20-1 to TRBJ2-2; possibly TRBD1 for D (6 bases). The V end lost 5 bases, the J end lost 6 bases, and 10 bases lay between the germline ends. The CDR3 has 12 amino acids. Germline-derived CDR1 and CDR2 are DFQATT and SNEGSKA (reference sequence). CDR3 in amino acids: CSASNRAGELFF. The CDR3 nucleotides read TGCAGTGCTTCCAACAGGGCCGGGGAGCTGTTTTTT.

There are many counts of this clonotype. The chain combines TRBV12-5 with TRBJ2-5, with 7 positions matching TRBD2. The V gene end was trimmed by 3 bases and the J gene end by 5 bases; junction bases not matched to a gene: 15. The CDR3 is 17 amino acids. CDR1 and CDR2 from the germline V gene are LGHNT and FRNRAP. The CDR3 sequence: CASGFLVLGREKETQYF. CDR3 coding DNA: TGTGCTAGTGGTTTTCTTGTACTCGGGCGGGAGAAGGAGACCCAGTACTTC.

There are many counts of this clonotype. V and J are TRBV29-1 and TRBJ2-4; a possible D gene is TRBD2 (5 bases). V dropped 6 bases and J dropped 3 bases, with 27 bases sitting between them. The CDR3 totals 18 residues. Germline V gives CDR1 SQVTM, CDR2 ANQGSEA. The CDR3 region has the DNA TGCAGCGTCGTCCAGACAAAAAAGGGAGTAAAAGACAAAAACATTCAGTACTTC. Residues: CSVVQTKKGVKDKNIQYF.

This clonotype came up a few times. The chain joins TRBV4-3 to TRBJ2-7; 8 bases are a match to TRBD2. The CDR3 has 16 amino acids. V dropped 0 bases and J dropped 5; count of bases not matched to a gene: 9. Germline V gives CDR1 LGHNA, CDR2 YSLEER. The CDR3 nucleotides are TGCGCCAGCAGCCAAGAGGAAGCGGGAGTGGTAAACGAGCAGTACTTC. Translating gives CASSQEEAGVVNEQYF.

This clonotype was recorded many times. Germline is not matched at one junction end, which may reflect a read error. J is TRBJ2-2 and V is TRBV15; TRBD2 might be the D (5 bases). Germline CDR1 reads LNHNV; CDR2 reads YYDKDF (reference sequence). The CDR3 sequence is 12 residues long. Written as DNA, the CDR3 is TGTGCCACCAGCAGAGAACTCGGGAAGCTGTTTTTT. Encoded protein: CATSRELGKLFF.

This clonotype was seen a handful of times. The CDR3, as DNA: TGTGCCAGCAGCTTAGAAGGGACATCATACAATGAGCAGTTCTTC. This codes for CASSLEGTSYNEQFF. The chain links TRBV7-2 to TRBJ2-1, with D tentatively TRBD1 (6 bases). There are 15 residues in the CDR3. With 1 base removed from V and 4 bases from J, the gap between germline ends came to 11 bases. Per germline, CDR1 SGHTA and CDR2 FQGNSA.

This clonotype was counted many times. The chain has TRBV20-1 and TRBJ2-4; 8 positions agree with TRBD2. Losses at the gene ends were 3 bases for V and 7 bases for J; bases not matched to a gene: 5. This CDR3 has 13 residues. Germline CDR1 and CDR2: DFQATT and SNEGSKA (reference sequence). This chain's CDR3 is CSASGLAGNIQYF. CDR3 nucleotides: TGCAGTGCTAGCGGACTAGCCGGGAACATTCAGTACTTC.

CDR3: CASSLDRGAPAHYGYTF. DNA for the CDR3: TGCGCCAGCAGCTTGGACAGGGGCGCTCCTGCTCACTATGGCTACACCTTC. The chain recombines TRBV5-1 with TRBJ1-2; TRBD1 aligns across 7 bases. V shed 0 bases and J 3 bases; nucleotides not matched to a gene: 11. The CDR3 has 17 residues. CDR1 and CDR2 from the germline V gene are SGHRS and YFSETQ.

This clonotype was counted many times. The chain links TRBV24-1 to TRBJ2-7; 7 positions agree with TRBD1. The CDR3 totals 14 residues. Germline CDR1 reads KGHDR; CDR2 reads SFDVKD. The CDR3 here is CATRGQSTSGISSV. CDR3 nucleotide sequence: TGTGCCACCAGGGGACAGTCCACCTCTGGAATCTCCTCGGTC.

This clonotype was counted at least ten times. The V and J genes are TRBV6-2 or TRBV6-3 and TRBJ2-5; no definite D call. Deletions cut 5 bases from V and 4 bases from J, with 8 bases between. The CDR3 extends over 12 amino acids. Germline V lookup: CDR1 MNHEY, CDR2 SVGEGT. As DNA, the CDR3 is TGTGCCAGCAGTCAGACTCGAGAGACCCAGTACTTC. This sequence encodes CASSQTRETQYF.

In its sample, this clonotype was seen many times. This sequence joins TRBV10-2 and TRBJ2-3; the D gene could be TRBD1 or TRBD2 (5 bases each). Germline CDR1 is WSHSY and CDR2 is SAAADI. Trimming left V 4 bases short and J 1 base short, with 6 bases between. CDR3 length: 13 amino acids. CDR3 loop: CASSGGGTDTQYF. The DNA of the CDR3 is TGCGCCAGCAGTGGAGGGGGCACAGATACGCAGTATTTT.

This clonotype was detected a few times. The J gene is TRBJ2-4, the V gene TRBV27; D perhaps matches TRBD1 (6 bases). The V end lost 0 bases, the J end lost 9 bases, and 9 bases lay between the germline ends. Per the germline V gene, CDR1 is MNHEY and CDR2 is SMNVEV (reference sequence). The CDR3 extends over 13 amino acids. CDR3 in amino acids: CASSLSQGSIQYF. As DNA, the CDR3 is TGTGCCAGCAGTTTATCCCAGGGGAGCATTCAGTACTTC.

In its sample, this clonotype was seen a few times. The chain employs TRBV29-1 and TRBJ2-4; D gene uncertain. The CDR3 has 16 residues. Germline CDR1 is SQVTM and CDR2 is ANQGSEA. V was trimmed by 6 bases and J by 0 bases, leaving 18 bases between them. The CDR3 loop reads CSVRSWGTLAKNIQYF. The CDR3 DNA sequence: TGCAGCGTCCGGTCGTGGGGTACTTTAGCCAAAAACATTCAGTACTTC.

The chain couples TRBV6-6 to TRBJ2-7; D gene uncertain. Germline CDR1 MNHNY, CDR2 SVGAGI (reference sequence). V shed 0 bases and J shed 3 bases, with 6 bases lying between them. This CDR3 region has 13 residues. In DNA form, the CDR3 reads TGTGCCAGCAGTTACTCAGAAGGCTACGAGCAGTACTTC. Translating it yields CASSYSEGYEQYF.

The chain uses TRBV5-1 and TRBJ2-7; no firm D call. V dropped 0 bases and J dropped 0 bases, with 10 bases sitting between them. The length of the CDR3 is 15 residues. Germline CDR1 SGHRS, CDR2 YFSETQ. CDR3 nucleotide sequence: TGCGCCAGCAGCTTGGCCGGGTGGAGCTCCTACGAGCAGTACGTC. This encodes CASSLAGWSSYEQYV.

The rearrangement uses TRBV5-1 and TRBJ1-2; weak D call: TRBD1 (5 bases). Germline CDR1 is SGHRS and CDR2 is YFSETQ. This CDR3 region has 14 residues. Trimming took off 0 bases at V and 11 bases at J, with 17 bases between the two ends. The CDR3 nucleotides read TGCGCCAGCAGCTTGGACGGCGGGGGAGGTGGGTACACCTTC. Encoded protein: CASSLDGGGGGYTF.

The chain has TRBV12-3 or TRBV12-4 and TRBJ2-1; TRBD2 agrees at 7 bases. The CDR3 totals 16 residues. V lost 7 bases to trimming and J lost 2 bases; unmatched junction nucleotides: 11. The CDR3, as DNA: TGTGCCAGCACCTTGGACGGACTAGTAGCCTACAATGAGCAGTTCTTC. Translation: CASTLDGLVAYNEQFF.

This clonotype was recorded many times. The chain employs TRBV29-1 and TRBJ2-1; 8 positions match TRBD1. CDR3 size: 15 residues. V shed 6 bases, J shed 0 bases, and the junction held 7 bases outside the gene matches. Per the germline V gene, CDR1 is SQVTM and CDR2 is ANQGSEA. Here the CDR3 reads CSVQGQALSYNEQFF. CDR3 DNA: TGCAGCGTCCAGGGACAGGCCCTCTCCTACAATGAGCAGTTCTTC.

V usage is TRBV25-1 and J usage is TRBJ2-1; D possibly uses TRBD1 or TRBD2 (5 bases each). V was trimmed by 1 base and J by 6 bases, leaving 10 bases between them. CDR3 length: 14 amino acids. Germline CDR1 reads MGHDK; CDR2 reads SYGVNS. CDR3 sequence: CASSESPGPNEQFF. The CDR3 DNA sequence: TGTGCCAGCAGTGAATCCCCGGGGCCCAATGAGCAGTTCTTC.

This clonotype was recorded at least ten times. The chain has TRBV12-3 or TRBV12-4 and TRBJ1-2, with a weak D call TRBD1 (5 bases). Trimming left V 2 bases short and J 5 bases short, with 15 bases between. The length of the CDR3 is 15 residues. In DNA form, the CDR3 reads TGTGCCAGCAGTTTATTGGGGCGAAGTTGGTATGGCTACACCTTC. Amino acids: CASSLLGRSWYGYTF.

This clonotype was seen more than once but under ten times. V and J are TRBV15 and TRBJ2-1; 9 nucleotides line up with TRBD2. With 1 base clipped from V and 9 bases from J, the junction kept 10 bases outside the gene matches. Germline assignment: CDR1 LNHNV and CDR2 YYDKDF (reference sequence). The CDR3 has 16 amino acids. In DNA, the CDR3 is TGTGCCACCAGCAGAGTACTACAGCGGGGGGACCTTGAGCAGTTCTTC. Its translation: CATSRVLQRGDLEQFF.

At least ten counts were recorded for this clonotype. The genes are TRBV10-3 and TRBJ1-1; D not resolved. The CDR3 consists of 13 residues. With 0 bases removed from V and 4 bases from J, the gap between germline ends came to 6 bases. From germline, CDR1 is ENHRY and CDR2 SYGVKD. CDR3 sequence: CAISESRVTEAFF. The CDR3 DNA sequence: TGTGCCATCAGTGAGTCGAGGGTCACTGAAGCTTTCTTT.